These 30 T cell receptor beta chains originate from one sample sequenced in a study of T cells in Graves' hyperthyroidism and ophthalmopathy. TCR beta CDR3 regions were amplified from RNA transcripts. An initial round of RT-PCR targeting the TCR CDR3 relied on the HTBI primer set. TCRdb re-analysed the multiplex PCR reads in MiXCR, keeping a single row per CDR3 protein. The table includes over 300,000 distinct CDR3 sequences, approximately 15% detected once. Sequenced material: blood. All receptors derive from a woman aged 60-75 years with Graves' hyperthyroidism.

In its sample, this clonotype was seen many times. The CDR3 sequence: CASSIGRTDTQYF. The CDR3 region has the DNA TGTGCCAGCAGCATAGGACGCACAGATACGCAGTATTTT. The rearrangement links TRBV12-3 or TRBV12-4 to TRBJ2-3, with D uncertain. Trimming removed 6 bases at V and 1 base at J, with 8 bases between. The CDR3 length is 13 residues.

This clonotype was seen many times. The chain recombines TRBV18 with TRBJ1-6; D unresolved. Trimming took 4 bases from V and 8 from J, leaving 9 bases between them. There are 13 residues in the CDR3. The germline V gene encodes CDR1 KGHSH and CDR2 LQKENI. In DNA, the CDR3 is TGTGCCAGCTCACGATCAGAAGATTCACCCCTCCACTTT. This sequence encodes CASSRSEDSPLHF. Complete variable domain (other parts from reference TRBV18 and TRBJ1-6): NAGVMQNPRHLVRRRGQEARLRCSPMKGHSHVYWYRQLPEEGLKFMVYLQKENIIDESGMPKERFSAEFPKEGPSILRIQQVVRGDSAAYFCASSRSEDSPLHFGNGTRLTVT.

The table lists this clonotype with many counts. The rearrangement uses TRBV11-2 and TRBJ2-5; no definite D call. The germline CDR1 and CDR2 sequences are SGHAT and FQNNGV. V shed 10 bases and J shed 1 base, with 7 bases lying between them. The CDR3 extends over 11 amino acids. The CDR3 loop reads CATARQETQYF. The CDR3, as DNA: TGTGCCACCGCACGCCAAGAGACCCAGTACTTC.

On this clonotype itself: It may be a read error: a sequence one base away is much more abundant. For the CDR3, the DNA is TGTGCCAGCGGTTCGAGCGGGAGAGGGGAGACCCAGTACTTC. It translates to CASGSSGRGETQYF. The chain joins TRBV12-3 or TRBV12-4 to TRBJ2-5; TRBD2 agrees at 8 bases. The CDR3 spans 14 residues. V trimming: 8 bases; J trimming: 5 bases; junction bases outside the gene matches: 10.

This clonotype was observed at least ten times. The chain couples TRBV7-2 to TRBJ2-7, with TRBD1 identical over 7 bases. Unmatched junction bases numbered 7, after V lost 1 base and J lost 4 bases. Looked up from germline, CDR1 is SGHTA and CDR2 is FQGNSA. CDR3 length: 15 residues. CDR3 residues: CASSLESGGDYEQYF. CDR3 coding DNA: TGTGCCAGCAGCTTAGAGTCAGGGGGAGATTACGAGCAGTACTTC.

On this clonotype: At one of its ends the junction is not consistent with the germline gene, which may arise from a read error. The gene calls are TRBV3-1 and TRBJ2-6; D is undetermined. The V gene's germline CDR1 is LGHDT and CDR2 YNNKEL (reference sequence). The CDR3 extends over 12 amino acids. CDR3 sequence (DNA): TGTGCCAGCAGCGACGGACCCCGGGTCCCGACTTTC. Protein: CASSDGPRVPTF.

In this sample, this clonotype turned up a few times. Here the CDR3 reads CASSLGLYSGNTIYF. The CDR3 nucleotides read TGTGCCAGCAGCTTAGGGCTATACTCTGGAAACACCATATATTTT. The gene calls are TRBV7-2 and TRBJ1-3; D unresolved. The CDR3 sequence is 15 residues long. CDR1 SGHTA and CDR2 FQGNSA come from the germline V gene. V lost 1 base, J lost 0 bases, and 7 bases lay in between.

This clonotype was observed many times. The gene calls are TRBV6-1 and TRBJ1-2; 7 bases line up with TRBD1. Per the germline V gene, CDR1 is MNHNS and CDR2 is SASEGT. The CDR3 runs 14 residues. V lost 4 bases, J lost 4 bases, and 6 bases stayed unmatched. This chain's CDR3 is CASSVPGQFYGYTF. Here the CDR3 DNA reads TGTGCCAGCAGTGTCCCGGGACAGTTCTATGGCTACACCTTC.

The table lists this clonotype with many counts. This chain uses TRBV6-1 with TRBJ1-1; TRBD1 is a possible D gene (6 bases). Germline CDR1 is MNHNS and CDR2 is SASEGT. The CDR3 spans 13 residues. V lost 0 bases, J lost 10 bases, and 12 bases lay in between. The CDR3 region is CASSEANRDTAFF. DNA for the CDR3: TGTGCCAGCAGTGAAGCGAACCGGGACACAGCTTTCTTT.

This clonotype was seen repeatedly, ten times or more. This rearrangement joins TRBV19 to TRBJ1-5, with TRBD1 identical over 8 bases. Trimming cost V 5 bases and J 2 bases; bases outside gene matches: 11. CDR1 and CDR2 (germline): LNHDA, SQIVND (reference sequence). This CDR3 comprises 17 residues. DNA for the CDR3: TGTGCCAGTAGTGGAACAGGGGGGTTTCTTGGCAATCAGCCCCAGCATTTT. It specifies CASSGTGGFLGNQPQHF.

This clonotype was seen many times. The gene calls are TRBV18 and TRBJ2-5; no definite D call. Germline-derived CDR1 and CDR2 are KGHSH and LQKENI. The V end lost 0 bases, the J end lost 1 base, and 3 bases lay between the germline ends. CDR3 size: 13 residues. CDR3 protein: CASSPPLQETQYF. As DNA, the CDR3 is TGTGCCAGCTCACCACCCCTCCAAGAGACCCAGTACTTC.

This chain links TRBV6-5 with TRBJ2-7, with 7 bases matching TRBD2. Germline CDR1 and CDR2: MNHEY and SVGAGI. CDR3 length: 16 residues. Losses at the gene ends were 2 bases for V and 4 bases for J; bases not matched to a gene: 11. In DNA, the CDR3 is TGTGCCAGCAGTTACAGTTCTGCGGGAGTTGTGTACGAGCAGTACTTC. Protein sequence: CASSYSSAGVVYEQYF.

The J gene is TRBJ1-3, the V gene TRBV28; 7 bases map to TRBD1. Losses at the gene ends were 4 bases for V and 3 bases for J; bases not matched to a gene: 9. CDR1 MDHEN and CDR2 SYDVKM come from the germline V gene. CDR3 size: 16 residues. The CDR3 sequence is CASSSPTGLVGNTIYF. CDR3 nucleotides: TGTGCCAGCAGTTCGCCGACAGGGTTGGTTGGAAACACCATATATTTT.

The chain joins TRBV7-2 to TRBJ2-3; tentatively, D is TRBD1 or TRBD2 (5 bases each). The germline V and J ends were trimmed by 7 bases and 1 base, with 21 bases remaining between them. Germline CDR1 and CDR2: SGHTA and FQGNSA. The CDR3 contains 17 residues. CDR3 sequence (DNA): TGTGCCAGCATCCTCAAAGGGGCCGAGGAGGGCACAGATACGCAGTATTTT. This sequence encodes CASILKGAEEGTDTQYF.

This clonotype has only a few counts. This rearrangement joins TRBV7-9 to TRBJ1-6; 8 positions agree with TRBD1. V was clipped by 8 bases and J by 5 bases; unmatched bases: 2. Germline V gene lookup returns CDR1 SEHNR and CDR2 FQNEAQ (reference sequence). The CDR3 contains 13 residues. The CDR3 sequence: CASATGDNSPLHF. CDR3 nucleotides: TGTGCCAGCGCGACAGGGGATAATTCACCCCTCCACTTT.

V and J are TRBV4-2 and TRBJ2-3; D is uncertain. The V and J ends lost 4 bases and 0 bases respectively, with 20 bases between them. Looked up from germline, CDR1 is LGHNA and CDR2 is YNFKEQ. CDR3 size: 18 residues. CDR3 coding DNA: TGTGCCAGCAGCCTTCCCGGGCGGCGGAGACCTAGCACAGATACGCAGTATTTT. This sequence encodes CASSLPGRRRPSTDTQYF.

This clonotype was detected ten times or more. The CDR3 bases are TGTGCCAGCAGCCAAGGGGCGGGAGTAACAGATACGCAGTATTTT. As protein: CASSQGAGVTDTQYF. This sequence joins TRBV4-2 and TRBJ2-3; 7 bases match TRBD2. Trimming took 1 base from V and 3 from J; bases not matched to a gene: 4. Germline CDR1 reads LGHNA; CDR2 reads YNFKEQ. CDR3 length: 15 residues.

This clonotype was seen many times. The chain has TRBV27 and TRBJ2-6, with 12 bases lining up with TRBD2. The V segment lost 7 bases and the J segment 0 bases; nucleotides outside the gene matches: 4. The germline CDR1 and CDR2 sequences are MNHEY and SMNVEV (reference sequence). The CDR3 contains 17 residues. CDR3 DNA sequence: TGTGCCAGCACCCGGACTAGCGGGGCCTCTGGGGCCAACGTCCTGACTTTC. Translating it yields CASTRTSGASGANVLTF.

This clonotype was seen many times. This chain connects TRBV6-1 to TRBJ2-1; D is uncertain. V gave up 5 bases and J gave up 2 bases, with 13 bases separating them. CDR3 size: 15 residues. Germline CDR1 and CDR2: MNHNS and SASEGT. CDR3 region: CASSRGGRTYNEQFF. The DNA for the CDR3 is TGTGCCAGCAGTCGTGGCGGTCGGACCTACAATGAGCAGTTCTTC.

V and J are TRBV2 and TRBJ2-3, with 9 bases matching TRBD2. The germline CDR1 and CDR2 sequences are SNHLY and FYNNEI. The length of the CDR3 is 14 residues. Trimming took 4 bases from V and 6 from J; bases not matched to a gene: 5. CDR3 coding DNA: TGTGCCAGCAGTGGGGCGGGAGGGCTGGATACGCAGTATTTT. This encodes CASSGAGGLDTQYF.

This clonotype occurred once. The V and J genes are TRBV19 and TRBJ1-1, with no clear D. Germline V CDR1 and CDR2: LNHDA, SQIVND (reference sequence). The CDR3 has 15 amino acids. V was pared by 1 base and J by 2 bases, with 11 bases between. The CDR3 coding sequence is TGTGCCAGTAGTATAGGTCCAGATGCCAACACTGAAGCTTTCTTT. Translated, it gives CASSIGPDANTEAFF. Filled out from reference TRBV19 and TRBJ1-1, the complete variable domain reads DGGITQSPKYLFRKEGQNVTLSCEQNLNHDAMYWYRQDPGQGLRLIYYSQIVNDFQKGDIAEGYSVSREKKESFPLTVTSAQKNPTAFYLCASSIGPDANTEAFFGQGTRLTVV.

Details on this clonotype: Sequence at one end of the junction differs from germline and may be a read error. The V gene is TRBV5-1, the J gene TRBJ2-3; possibly TRBD1 or TRBD2 for D (5 bases each). This CDR3 comprises 13 residues. Germline V gene lookup returns CDR1 SGHRS and CDR2 YFSETQ. The CDR3 is CASSFGTTDAQYF. The CDR3, as DNA: TGCGCCAGCAGCTTTGGGACCACAGATGCGCAGTATTTT.

This clonotype appeared many times. An end of the junction differs from the germline gene, which may be a read error. The chain is built from TRBV11-2 and TRBJ2-1; no clear D gene. The CDR3 is 13 amino acids. Germline V gene lookup returns CDR1 SGHAT and CDR2 FQNNGV. CDR3 region: CASGLGQYNEQFF. The CDR3 DNA is TGTGCCAGCGGCTTAGGGCAATACAATGAGCAGTTCTTC. The whole variable domain, remainder taken from reference TRBV11-2 and TRBJ2-1, is EAGVAQSPRYKIIEKRQSVAFWCNPISGHATLYWYQQILGQGPKLLIQFQNNGVVDDSQLPKDRFSAERLKGVDSTLKIQPAKLEDSAVYLCASGLGQYNEQFFGPGTRLTVL.

This chain uses TRBV12-3 or TRBV12-4 with TRBJ2-1; D gene unclear. The CDR3 runs 12 residues. Trimming pared 6 bases from V and 9 bases from J, leaving 12 bases between. DNA of the CDR3: TGTGCCAGCAGCCGAGACTTTAGTGAGCAGTTCTTC. Its translation is CASSRDFSEQFF.

This clonotype has at least ten counts. The gene calls are TRBV20-1 and TRBJ1-5; 8 positions match TRBD1. The CDR3 has 15 amino acids. J lost 2 bases, V lost 3 bases, and 6 bases had no gene match. The germline CDR1 and CDR2 sequences are DFQATT and SNEGSKA (reference sequence). The CDR3 nucleotides read TGCAGTGCTAGCTACGGGACAGGTGGCAATCAGCCCCAGCATTTT. Its translation is CSASYGTGGNQPQHF.

The sample holds many counts of this clonotype. The chain uses TRBV27 and TRBJ2-3, with D unclear. The CDR3 extends over 17 amino acids. Trimming cost V 0 bases and J 0 bases, with 13 bases left between them. From germline, CDR1 is MNHEY and CDR2 SMNVEV (reference sequence). CDR3 protein: CASSLSPAAYSTDTQYF. The CDR3 DNA is TGTGCCAGCAGTTTATCGCCCGCAGCCTATAGCACAGATACGCAGTATTTT.

This clonotype was detected many times. The rearrangement joins TRBV4-1 to TRBJ2-1; weak D call: TRBD2 (6 bases). CDR3 length: 14 amino acids. CDR1 is MGHRA and CDR2 is YSYEKL in the germline V gene. Trimming pared 2 bases from V and 7 bases from J, leaving 12 bases between. CDR3 DNA: TGCGCCAGCAGCCAACCGCTAGCGAGGAATGAGCAGTTCTTC. Translated: CASSQPLARNEQFF.

This clonotype was detected ten times or more. The V call is TRBV7-2, the J call TRBJ2-1; no clear D. With 5 bases removed from V and 2 bases from J, the gap between germline ends came to 10 bases. Germline CDR1 SGHTA, CDR2 FQGNSA. The CDR3 is 14 amino acids. The CDR3 region is CASSQRSAYNEQFF. The CDR3, as DNA: TGTGCCAGCAGCCAAAGAAGCGCCTACAATGAGCAGTTCTTC.

The rearrangement uses TRBV12-3 or TRBV12-4 and TRBJ2-1; TRBD2 aligns across 8 bases. Trimming removed 5 bases from V and 2 bases from J; junction bases left unmatched: 5. The length of the CDR3 is 15 residues. CDR3 sequence: CASSAGTRAYNEQFF. In nucleotides, the CDR3 is TGTGCCAGCAGTGCCGGGACTAGGGCCTACAATGAGCAGTTCTTC.

This clonotype was recorded many times. This rearrangement joins TRBV18 to TRBJ2-7; the D gene is possibly TRBD1 (6 bases). This CDR3 has 14 residues. CDR1 is KGHSH and CDR2 is LQKENI in the germline V gene. V was pared by 3 bases and J by 0 bases, with 9 bases between. The DNA of the CDR3 is TGTGCCAGCTCACCGGGACAAATCTCCTACGAGCAGTACTTC. This sequence encodes CASSPGQISYEQYF. Full variable domain (missing parts from reference TRBV18 and TRBJ2-7): NAGVMQNPRHLVRRRGQEARLRCSPMKGHSHVYWYRQLPEEGLKFMVYLQKENIIDESGMPKERFSAEFPKEGPSILRIQQVVRGDSAAYFCASSPGQISYEQYFGPGTRLTVT.